This record looks at one T cell receptor (beta chain) sequence and its context. What it recognizes is unknown. Data came from immunoSEQ multiplex PCR; TCRdb stores just in-frame clones and leaves some out. The sample has fewer than 3 million clones, 85% to 95% seen once. The sample is drawn from a study of shared clonotypes between healthy human individuals. Findings and caveats of the study: Naive CD4 clonotypes overlapped across a handful of donors at around 4.7%. Non-shared clonotypes had lower generation probabilities than those shared by all four donors.

Trimming cost V 4 bases and J 3 bases, with 21 bases left between them. This CDR3 contains 17 residues. Germline-derived CDR1 and CDR2 are MDHEN and SYDVKM. Sequenced: naive CD4+ T cells from PBMCs. This sample's subset: CD45RA+ positively selected. This chain connects TRBV28 to TRBJ1-2; weak D call: TRBD1 (6 bases). The sequence was collected from a man between 18 and 29 years old in good health. Some clones in this sample may be carry-over from other donors' samples. For the CDR3, the DNA is TGTGCCAGCAGTTCCACAGGGCTCGGTAAGCACGACTATGGCTACACCTTC. Its translation: CASSSTGLGKHDYGYTF.